The 10 T cell receptor beta chains given below trace back to one sample, sequenced in a study of blood T cell repertoires in COVID-19. The repertoire was sequenced with immunoSEQ multiplex PCR; TCRdb's copy has only in-frame clones and lacks some. The sample lists a few hundred thousand clones, 80% to 90% seen once, with 1% to 1.5% in the top ten. Sequencing was done on a sample of PBMCs or T cells enriched from blood (not recorded which). Source of these receptors: a man in his thirties or forties who had recovered from COVID-19.

J is TRBJ1-2 and V is TRBV2; weak D call: TRBD1 (6 bases). Germline V gene data show CDR1 as SNHLY and CDR2 as FYNNEI. Trimming stripped 1 base from V and 10 bases from J, with 25 bases between. There are 17 residues in the CDR3. The CDR3 is CASSEDEGTGAGDLYTF. As DNA, the CDR3 is TGTGCCAGCAGTGAAGATGAGGGTACCGGCGCAGGGGACCTCTACACCTTC.

The CDR3 is CASNQGGNTEAFF. The CDR3 bases are TGTGCCAGCAATCAGGGTGGGAACACTGAAGCTTTCTTT. This chain links TRBV11-2 with TRBJ1-1; the D gene is possibly TRBD1 (5 bases). The CDR3 loop spans 13 amino acids. CDR1 SGHAT and CDR2 FQNNGV come from the germline V gene. Trimming left V 7 bases short and J 1 base short, with 10 bases between.

In this sample, this clone turned up a few times. The rearrangement joins TRBV3-1 (or the pseudogene TRBV3-2) to TRBJ1-3; D is unresolved. CDR3 length: 17 residues. Germline CDR1 is LGHDT and CDR2 is YNNKEL (reference sequence). The V and J ends lost 1 base and 0 bases respectively, with 13 bases between them. The CDR3 sequence: CASSQAIRLASGNTIYF. DNA for the CDR3: TGTGCCAGCAGCCAAGCGATCCGGTTAGCCTCTGGAAACACCATATATTTT.

The DNA for the CDR3 is TGTGCCTGGAGTGTAGGGGTGCCCTATAATTCACCCCTCCACTTT. Amino acids: CAWSVGVPYNSPLHF. This rearrangement joins TRBV30 to TRBJ1-6; maybe TRBD1 (5 bases). The V gene's germline CDR1 is GTSNPN and CDR2 SVGIG (reference sequence). This CDR3 spans 15 amino acids. Trimming removed 0 bases from V and 2 bases from J, with 8 bases in between.

The V and J genes are TRBV10-1 and TRBJ1-2; D not resolved. The CDR3 totals 12 residues. V lost 3 bases and J 3 bases, leaving 5 bases between the germline ends. Germline CDR1 WNHNN, CDR2 SYGVQD (reference sequence). This CDR3 reads CASSDGYYGYTF. The CDR3 DNA sequence: TGCGCCAGCAGTGACGGGTACTATGGCTACACCTTC.

The genes are TRBV18 and TRBJ2-2; 8 bases are shared with TRBD1. The CDR3 runs to 15 residues. From germline, CDR1 is KGHSH and CDR2 LQKENI. After removal of 3 bases from V and 5 bases from J, the junction contained 5 bases not matched to a gene. Here the CDR3 reads CASSPGTGETGELFF. Here the CDR3 DNA reads TGTGCCAGCTCACCCGGGACAGGCGAAACCGGGGAGCTGTTTTTT.

V usage is TRBV18 and J usage is TRBJ2-5; a possible D gene is TRBD1 (6 bases). This CDR3 is built from 14 residues. The germline V gene encodes CDR1 KGHSH and CDR2 LQKENI. Trimming shortened V by 2 bases and J by 2 bases, and 9 bases separated the two germline ends. The CDR3 DNA reads TGTGCCAGCTCACCAAAGACAGGACAAGAGACCCAGTACTTC. It is translated as CASSPKTGQETQYF.

The chain carries TRBV27 and TRBJ1-1, with D maybe TRBD1 (6 bases). Germline V gives CDR1 MNHEY, CDR2 SMNVEV (reference sequence). V lost 2 bases and J 7 bases, leaving 17 bases between the germline ends. The CDR3 has 15 amino acids. CDR3 sequence (DNA): TGTGCCAGCAGTTTAGATAGCAGGGGCCTGGGTGAAGCTTTCTTT. It is translated as CASSLDSRGLGEAFF.

The chain carries TRBV27 and TRBJ2-2; the match to TRBD1 covers 8 bases. CDR3 length: 19 residues. V trimming: 6 bases; J trimming: 1 base; junction bases outside the gene matches: 16. Germline V gene lookup returns CDR1 MNHEY and CDR2 SMNVEV (reference sequence). The DNA for the CDR3 is TGTGCCAGCAGCCGCTTGCCCTTTCCGGGACAGGTGAACACCGGGGAGCTGTTTTTT. This translates into CASSRLPFPGQVNTGELFF.

About this clone itself: The DNA is left out, because the CDR3 cannot be placed on it with certainty; the CDR3 is given as TCRdb lists it. V is TRBV21-1 and J is TRBJ2-2; the D call of TRBD2 is as the table states it, not checked on the DNA. TRBV21-1 counts as a pseudogene. Including both end residues, the CDR3 is 13 amino acids long. CDR3 amino acids: CASWAGGAGELFF.